The clone carrying this T cell receptor (beta chain) was seen a few times. Its target is unknown. Assay used: immunoSEQ multiplex PCR; TCRdb lists only in-frame clones, some missing. The table records 160,000 or so clones, around 90% of them present only once. The sample is drawn from a study of T cell responses to AZD1222 COVID-19 vaccine. Regarding the study as a whole: Among the donors, most were white British and more were female, and clonal diversity was possibly underestimated.

The sample here was peripheral blood, taken 28 days after the second dose of the MenACWY control vaccine. This sequence was found in an adult who received the MenACWY meningococcal vaccine as a control.

The CDR3 loop is CASSLRTGEVGGYTF. CDR3 coding DNA: TGTGCCAGCAGCCTTCGGACAGGGGAGGTTGGTGGCTACACCTTC. The chain couples TRBV7-9 to TRBJ1-2; 9 nucleotides align to TRBD1. The CDR3 spans 15 residues. The germline V gene has CDR1 SEHNR and CDR2 FQNEAQ (reference sequence). Trimming took 5 bases from V and 7 from J; bases not matched to a gene: 11.